The 29 T cell receptor beta chains in this list originate from one sample, sequenced in a study of T-cell reconstitution after alpha-beta-depleted transplantation in children. A library of TCRbeta sequences, prepared with unique molecular identifiers, was generated. TCRdb re-derived calls from the PCR reads in MiXCR, one entry per CDR3 protein. The table lists about 250,000 distinct CDR3 sequences, 20% to 30% of them singletons. The sample consisted of PBMCs, mostly from graft donor cells, taken 360 days after TCRalphabeta/CD19-depleted stem cell transplant. The receptor set was obtained from a female patient aged 2 to 10 who had a stem cell transplant for congenital amegakaryocytic thrombocytopenia, so the T cells may come from the graft donor.

The V call is TRBV3-1, the J call TRBJ2-5; tentatively, D is TRBD1 (5 bases). CDR1 and CDR2 (germline): LGHDT, YNNKEL (reference sequence). V was trimmed by 4 bases and J by 3 bases, leaving 9 bases between them. This CDR3 contains 13 residues. CDR3 amino acids: CASSPGHEETQYF. The CDR3 DNA reads TGTGCCAGCAGCCCCGGACACGAAGAGACCCAGTACTTC.

This clonotype was counted between two and nine times. V and J are TRBV12-3 or TRBV12-4 and TRBJ1-2; maybe TRBD1 (5 bases). The V gene lost 5 bases and the J gene lost 1 base, with 17 bases spanning the gap. The CDR3 covers 16 residues. The CDR3 DNA is TGTGCCAGCAGTGGGGGATACAGTTATGATAACTATGGCTACACCTTC. As protein: CASSGGYSYDNYGYTF.

This clonotype showed up just a few times. The rearrangement uses TRBV20-1 and TRBJ1-1; 10 bases match TRBD1. Germline V gene sequence: CDR1 DFQATT, CDR2 SNEGSKA (reference sequence). Trimming cost V 0 bases and J 6 bases; bases outside gene matches: 7. The CDR3 spans 15 residues. The DNA for the CDR3 is TGCAGTGCTAGAGAACTCGACAGGGGGCTGGCTGAAGCTTTCTTT. It encodes CSARELDRGLAEAFF.

The V call is TRBV4-2, the J call TRBJ1-2; D ambiguous. V was trimmed by 0 bases and J by 5 bases, leaving 4 bases between them. CDR1 is LGHNA, CDR2 YNFKEQ, per germline. The CDR3 has 12 amino acids. The CDR3 sequence is CASSQEEYGYTF. In DNA form, the CDR3 reads TGTGCCAGCAGCCAAGAGGAATATGGCTACACCTTC.

The chain has TRBV20-1 and TRBJ2-7, with 7 nucleotides matching TRBD1. The germline CDR1 and CDR2 sequences are DFQATT and SNEGSKA (reference sequence). The CDR3 has 18 amino acids. Trimming removed 6 bases from V and 0 bases from J; junction bases left unmatched: 20. The CDR3 loop reads CSASDLSLGQVFSYEQYF. Written as DNA, the CDR3 is TGCAGTGCATCCGACCTATCACTCGGACAGGTCTTCTCCTACGAGCAGTACTTC.

This clonotype was seen a few times. The chain is built from TRBV10-3 and TRBJ2-7; D remains ambiguous. The ends were cut back, 0 bases at V and 5 bases at J, with 8 bases in the middle. CDR1 and CDR2 (germline): ENHRY, SYGVKD. CDR3 length equals 13 residues. The CDR3 loop is CAISESRAHEQYF. The CDR3 coding sequence is TGTGCCATCAGTGAGTCTAGAGCCCACGAGCAGTACTTC.

This clonotype was counted only a few times. The CDR3 region has the DNA TGCGCCAGCAGCCCCGCGGGGTCGGGGAACACCATATATTTT. Amino acid sequence: CASSPAGSGNTIYF. V and J are TRBV5-1 and TRBJ1-3; unclear D gene. V lost 4 bases and J lost 7, with 15 bases in between. This CDR3 is 14 amino acids long. Germline CDR1 is SGHRS and CDR2 is YFSETQ.

The CDR3 here is CAISENGVNYGYTF. DNA for the CDR3: TGTGCCATCAGTGAGAACGGGGTTAACTATGGCTACACCTTC. The gene calls are TRBV10-3 and TRBJ1-2; D not resolved. Germline CDR1 and CDR2: ENHRY and SYGVKD. The CDR3 has 14 residues. The germline V and J ends were trimmed by 2 bases and 1 base, with 8 bases remaining between them.

V usage is TRBV20-1 and J usage is TRBJ1-5, with a tentative D call TRBD1 (5 bases). Germline CDR1 is DFQATT and CDR2 is SNEGSKA (reference sequence). V gave up 5 bases and J gave up 4 bases, with 12 bases separating them. CDR3 length: 13 residues. The CDR3, as DNA: TGCAGTGCTCCTAAGGGGAGTAATCAGCCCCAGCATTTT. Amino acids: CSAPKGSNQPQHF.

The rearrangement joins TRBV11-1 to TRBJ2-1, with 8 bases that match TRBD1. This CDR3 is built from 18 residues. With V trimmed by 3 bases and J by 7 bases, 17 bases remained unmatched. Germline assignment: CDR1 SGHAT and CDR2 FQDESV (reference sequence). CDR3 sequence (DNA): TGTGCCAGCAGCTTTCGTGGAACAGATTGGCAGGGGGCAAATGAGCAGTTCTTC. As protein: CASSFRGTDWQGANEQFF.

This clonotype was detected only a few times. The chain has TRBV7-3 and TRBJ2-1; D possibly corresponds to TRBD1 (6 bases). The CDR3 has 14 residues. V dropped 2 bases and J dropped 6 bases, with 11 bases sitting between them. From germline, CDR1 is SGHTA and CDR2 FQGTGA. The CDR3 DNA reads as TGTGCCAGCAGCTTACAGGGGTCTACCAATGAGCAGTTCTTC. It specifies CASSLQGSTNEQFF.

This clonotype has just a few counts. The chain carries TRBV7-3 and TRBJ2-3; D remains ambiguous. CDR3 length equals 18 residues. The germline V gene encodes CDR1 SGHTA and CDR2 FQGTGA. V lost 2 bases, J lost 1 base, and 19 bases lay in between. CDR3 residues: CASSLLGGPTHRTDTQYF. CDR3 sequence (DNA): TGTGCCAGCAGCTTATTAGGCGGTCCCACCCACCGCACAGATACGCAGTATTTT.

The sample holds many counts of this clonotype. This sequence joins TRBV28 and TRBJ2-3, with a tentative D call TRBD2 (5 bases). The germline gives CDR1 MDHEN, CDR2 SYDVKM. There are 16 residues in the CDR3. V lost 1 base to trimming and J lost 3 bases, with 14 bases between them. The DNA of the CDR3 is TGTGCCAGCAGTTTATCGGGGTATAGAGGAACAGATACGCAGTATTTT. Its translation is CASSLSGYRGTDTQYF. Looking up the rest from reference TRBV28 and TRBJ2-3 gives the full variable domain: DVKVTQSSRYLVKRTGEKVFLECVQDMDHENMFWYRQDPGLGLRLIYFSYDVKMKEKGDIPEGYSVSREKKERFSLILESASTNQTSMYLCASSLSGYRGTDTQYFGPGTRLTVL.

This clonotype was counted many times. V is TRBV2 and J is TRBJ2-5; maybe TRBD1 (6 bases). The CDR3 loop spans 12 amino acids. CDR1 and CDR2 from the germline V gene are SNHLY and FYNNEI. Between the trimmed V and J ends, which lost 4 bases and 5 bases, there was a span of 8 bases. CDR3 sequence: CASSAQGETQYF. The DNA for the CDR3 is TGTGCCAGCAGTGCCCAGGGGGAGACCCAGTACTTC.

This clonotype appeared a few times. The CDR3 nucleotides are TGTGCCAGCAGTCAAGCGGGGGATAGCACAGATACGCAGTATTTT. It specifies CASSQAGDSTDTQYF. This chain connects TRBV12-3 or TRBV12-4 to TRBJ2-3; 8 bases agree with TRBD2. Trimming took 5 bases from V and 0 from J; bases not matched to a gene: 4. The CDR3 extends over 15 amino acids.

The rearrangement joins TRBV7-8 to TRBJ2-2, with TRBD2 matching over 9 bases. V dropped 4 bases and J dropped 1; count of bases not matched to a gene: 4. CDR1 and CDR2 (germline): SGHVS, FQNEAQ. CDR3 length: 16 amino acids. In DNA form, the CDR3 reads TGTGCCAGCAGCTGGAAAGCGGGGGGGAACACCGGGGAGCTGTTTTTT. The encoded protein is CASSWKAGGNTGELFF.

This chain connects TRBV15 to TRBJ2-7; D gene uncertain. This CDR3 has 13 residues. The germline V gene encodes CDR1 LNHNV and CDR2 YYDKDF (reference sequence). V lost 1 base and J lost 3, with 7 bases in between. DNA of the CDR3: TGTGCCACCAGCAGAGTACGCAGCTACGAGCAGTACTTC. It yields the protein CATSRVRSYEQYF.

In this sample, this clonotype turned up a few times. This chain uses TRBV6-1 with TRBJ2-3, with no clear D. The CDR3 is 14 amino acids. Trimming stripped 5 bases from V and 7 bases from J, with 16 bases between. Germline CDR1 and CDR2: MNHNS and SASEGT. The CDR3 sequence: CASSKCRHSNTQYF. The DNA of the CDR3 is TGTGCCAGCAGTAAATGCCGGCATTCAAATACGCAGTATTTT.

This clonotype was recorded a few times. The rearrangement links TRBV27 to TRBJ2-4; TRBD2 might be the D (5 bases). Germline-derived CDR1 and CDR2 are MNHEY and SMNVEV (reference sequence). V lost 6 bases, J lost 12 bases, and 27 bases lay in between. CDR3 length: 16 amino acids. CDR3 region: CASRSNRGSSPLHQYF. CDR3 DNA sequence: TGTGCCAGCAGGTCGAATCGGGGATCATCCCCTCTTCATCAGTACTTC.

This rearrangement joins TRBV5-5 to TRBJ2-5, with D possibly matching TRBD1 (6 bases). Trimming cost V 4 bases and J 7 bases, with 17 bases left between them. Looked up from germline, CDR1 is SGHKS and CDR2 is YYEKEE (reference sequence). The CDR3 is 14 residues long. The chain's CDR3 is CASSQGTLAGTQYF. The CDR3 coding sequence is TGTGCCAGCAGCCAGGGGACACTGGCGGGGACCCAGTACTTC.

This clonotype occurred a few times. This sequence joins TRBV11-2 and TRBJ2-1; possible D gene TRBD1, 5 bases. Per germline, CDR1 SGHAT and CDR2 FQNNGV. The CDR3 is made up of 14 amino acids. Trimming shortened V by 2 bases and J by 8 bases, and 13 bases separated the two germline ends. The CDR3 loop is CASSLFIRGDEQFF. The CDR3 DNA is TGTGCCAGCAGCTTATTTATAAGGGGCGATGAGCAGTTCTTC.

This clonotype was recorded once. V and J are TRBV11-2 and TRBJ1-6; a weak D match, TRBD1 (6 bases). The CDR3 has 15 residues. Germline lookup yields CDR1 SGHAT and CDR2 FQNNGV. Trimming left V 0 bases short and J 7 bases short, with 10 bases between. CDR3 in amino acids: CASSLDEGGNSPLHF. Written as DNA, the CDR3 is TGTGCCAGCAGCTTAGATGAGGGGGGGAATTCACCCCTCCACTTT.

This clonotype was found a few times. The chain joins TRBV29-1 to TRBJ1-3; D gene unclear. The V and J ends lost 8 bases and 0 bases respectively, with 5 bases between them. Germline V gives CDR1 SQVTM, CDR2 ANQGSEA. The CDR3 consists of 11 residues. The CDR3 DNA follows: TGCAGCTACGGCTCTGGAAACACCATATATTTT. This translates into CSYGSGNTIYF.

There are a few counts of this clonotype. The chain joins TRBV28 to TRBJ1-1; D perhaps matches TRBD1 (6 bases). This CDR3 is built from 15 residues. The germline gives CDR1 MDHEN, CDR2 SYDVKM. The ends were cut back, 4 bases at V and 1 base at J, with 13 bases in the middle. The CDR3 protein is CASSWEGGRNTEAFF. The CDR3 DNA sequence: TGTGCCAGCAGTTGGGAAGGGGGTAGGAACACTGAAGCTTTCTTT.

The chain employs TRBV20-1 and TRBJ1-4; 8 nucleotides align to TRBD1. Germline CDR1 DFQATT, CDR2 SNEGSKA (reference sequence). The CDR3 is made up of 14 amino acids. V lost 1 base and J lost 7; bases outside the gene matches: 5. Written as DNA, the CDR3 is TGCAGTGCTAGAGGGGGACAGGCCGGTGAAAAACTGTTTTTT. This translates into CSARGGQAGEKLFF.

This clonotype was counted a single time. This rearrangement joins TRBV7-2 to TRBJ2-5; TRBD2 matches 15 bases. CDR1 and CDR2 from the germline V gene are SGHTA and FQGNSA. The CDR3 has 16 amino acids. J gave up 5 bases and V 1 base, and 2 bases lay outside the gene matches. The CDR3 region has the DNA TGTGCCAGCAGCTTAGAGGGGACTAGCGGGAGGGAGACCCAGTACTTC. Protein sequence: CASSLEGTSGRETQYF.

This rearrangement joins TRBV7-9 to TRBJ2-1, with D possibly being TRBD1 (6 bases). The CDR3 is 12 amino acids. Looked up from germline, CDR1 is SEHNR and CDR2 is FQNEAQ (reference sequence). Trimming stripped 4 bases from V and 9 bases from J, with 10 bases between. This chain's CDR3 is CASSSQGIEQFF. CDR3 bases: TGTGCCAGCAGCTCCCAGGGGATTGAGCAGTTCTTC.

This clonotype was seen a handful of times. The chain recombines TRBV11-2 with TRBJ2-2; TRBD1 might be the D (5 bases). The CDR3 has 15 residues. Trimming shortened V by 2 bases and J by 5 bases, and 12 bases separated the two germline ends. The germline V gene has CDR1 SGHAT and CDR2 FQNNGV. CDR3 DNA sequence: TGTGCCAGCAGCTTAACAGGCCTTAGAACCGGGGAGCTGTTTTTT. Encoded protein: CASSLTGLRTGELFF.

This clonotype was counted a few times. This sequence joins TRBV4-2 and TRBJ1-3, with unresolved D. Germline-derived CDR1 and CDR2 are LGHNA and YNFKEQ. The CDR3 covers 16 residues. V was cut by 0 bases and J by 8 bases, with 17 bases left in between. The CDR3 region is CASSQDLVRYEDTIYF. CDR3 coding DNA: TGTGCCAGCAGCCAAGATTTGGTCCGGTATGAAGACACCATATATTTT.